Reported below is one T cell receptor beta chain. Its antigen remains unidentified. The assay was immunoSEQ multiplex PCR, and TCRdb's table has in-frame clones only and misses some. The table shows some 68,000 clones, with approximately 86% occurring only once. The data were taken from a study of OX40 agonist ivuxolimab in advanced cancers. Study-wide findings and caveats: The mean number of expanded clones was higher in CD8+ T cells than in CD4+. CD4+ and CD8+ blood T cells expanded clonally by week 6 at 0.1 to 3.0 mg/kg.

The germline gives CDR1 SGHTA, CDR2 FQGNSA. After removal of 6 bases from V and 5 bases from J, the junction contained 12 bases not matched to a gene. The CDR3 sequence is 15 residues long. This TCR was recovered from an adult with an advanced solid tumor such as melanoma, head and neck, liver or kidney cancer. Sequences were derived from CD4+ or CD8+ T cells sorted from blood, sampled in a trial of the OX40 agonist ivuxolimab. The V and J genes are TRBV7-2 and TRBJ1-1, with TRBD1 matching over 7 bases. CDR3 amino acids: CASRLPTGSETEAFF. The CDR3, as DNA: TGTGCCAGCAGGTTACCGACAGGGTCGGAGACTGAAGCTTTCTTT.